The 25 T cell receptor beta chains below come from one sample, sequenced in a study of OX40 agonist ivuxolimab in advanced cancers. Profiled with immunoSEQ multiplex PCR; TCRdb holds only in-frame clones, not every one. The profile covers around 40,000 clones, with approximately 80% appearing a single time and 4% to 5% taken by the ten largest. Sample: CD4+ or CD8+ T cells sorted from blood, taken in a trial of the OX40 agonist ivuxolimab. Receptor source: an adult with an advanced solid tumor such as melanoma, head and neck, liver or kidney cancer.

The chain links TRBV5-1 to TRBJ1-2, with unresolved D. CDR1 and CDR2 from the germline V gene are SGHRS and YFSETQ. The CDR3 has 14 residues. The ends were cut back, 0 bases at V and 7 bases at J, with 13 bases in the middle. In DNA, the CDR3 is TGCGCCAGCAGCTTGGAGGGCTGGGGAACTGGCTACACCTTC. Translation: CASSLEGWGTGYTF.

The J gene is TRBJ1-4, the V gene TRBV9; D ambiguous. The CDR3 is 16 amino acids. The V gene lost 4 bases and the J gene lost 5 bases, with 18 bases spanning the gap. Germline V gene sequence: CDR1 SGDLS, CDR2 YYNGEE. CDR3 bases: TGTGCCAGCAGCTCCCCTGGTGGGTTCCCGAATGAAAAACTGTTTTTT. Translation gives CASSSPGGFPNEKLFF.

This chain connects TRBV5-3 to TRBJ2-4; tentatively, D is TRBD1 or TRBD2 (5 bases each). TRBV5-3 is flagged as an ORF with uncertain function. CDR3 length: 18 residues. The germline V and J ends were trimmed by 4 bases and 0 bases, with 20 bases remaining between them. CDR3 DNA: TGTGCCAGAAGCGGGGGTGAGGGACCCGAGTTAGCCAAAAACATTCAGTACTTC. Residues: CARSGGEGPELAKNIQYF.

The CDR3 DNA reads as TGTGCCAGCAGCTCCCGACAGGGCTGGTCACCCCTCCACTTT. This translates into CASSSRQGWSPLHF. The V gene is TRBV11-2, the J gene TRBJ1-6; TRBD1 agrees at 7 bases. Germline CDR1 and CDR2: SGHAT and FQNNGV. The CDR3 extends over 14 amino acids. Losses at the gene ends were 4 bases for V and 10 bases for J; bases not matched to a gene: 7. The whole variable domain, remainder taken from reference TRBV11-2 and TRBJ1-6, is EAGVAQSPRYKIIEKRQSVAFWCNPISGHATLYWYQQILGQGPKLLIQFQNNGVVDDSQLPKDRFSAERLKGVDSTLKIQPAKLEDSAVYLCASSSRQGWSPLHFGNGTRLTVT.

The J gene is TRBJ2-5, the V gene TRBV18, with unresolved D. This CDR3 has 13 amino acids. CDR1 and CDR2 (germline): KGHSH, LQKENI. V was trimmed by 8 bases and J by 1 base, leaving 11 bases between them. CDR3 region: CASTELIQETQYF. CDR3 coding DNA: TGTGCCAGCACCGAGCTAATCCAAGAGACCCAGTACTTC.

The J gene is TRBJ2-1, the V gene TRBV6-4, with no clear D. The CDR3 consists of 13 residues. V was cut by 2 bases and J by 10 bases, with 12 bases left in between. Germline V lookup: CDR1 MRHNA, CDR2 SNTAGT. This CDR3 reads CASSDPPFGEQFF. The CDR3, as DNA: TGTGCCAGCAGTGACCCCCCGTTTGGCGAGCAGTTCTTC.

The rearrangement uses TRBV18 and TRBJ1-1; D is possibly TRBD1 (5 bases). The V and J ends lost 4 bases and 1 base respectively, with 19 bases between them. Germline CDR1 is KGHSH and CDR2 is LQKENI. The CDR3 is 17 amino acids. The CDR3 nucleotides read TGTGCCAGCTCACTCACTAGCGGGGGAAAGGGGAACACTGAAGCTTTCTTT. Its protein product is CASSLTSGGKGNTEAFF. The full variable domain, in which reference TRBV18 and TRBJ1-1 provide the parts outside the CDR3, is NAGVMQNPRHLVRRRGQEARLRCSPMKGHSHVYWYRQLPEEGLKFMVYLQKENIIDESGMPKERFSAEFPKEGPSILRIQQVVRGDSAAYFCASSLTSGGKGNTEAFFGQGTRLTVV.

CDR3 region: CASSEMGPRGGQPQHF. CDR3 sequence (DNA): TGTGCCAGCAGTGAAATGGGGCCCAGGGGAGGTCAGCCCCAGCATTTT. The chain is built from TRBV2 and TRBJ1-5; D might be TRBD1 (6 bases). CDR1 SNHLY and CDR2 FYNNEI come from the germline V gene. V was trimmed by 2 bases and J by 6 bases, leaving 17 bases between them. The CDR3 is made up of 16 amino acids.

This chain uses TRBV7-2 with TRBJ2-7; no definite D call. V lost 5 bases and J 3 bases, leaving 11 bases between the germline ends. The CDR3 covers 13 residues. Germline values: CDR1 SGHTA, CDR2 FQGNSA. CDR3 DNA: TGTGCCAGCAGCCCGGATGGGTTCTACGAGCAGTACTTC. Translation gives CASSPDGFYEQYF.

The chain recombines TRBV10-2 with TRBJ2-2, with D unclear. V was shortened by 7 bases and J by 5 bases, with 14 bases between the two germline ends. CDR1 WSHSY and CDR2 SAAADI come from the germline V gene. This CDR3 is 14 amino acids long. CDR3 region: CASNRDKSTGELFF. The CDR3 nucleotides are TGCGCCAGCAACCGCGATAAGTCTACCGGGGAGCTGTTTTTT.

In the case of this clone: The same CDR3 is also encoded by other DNA sequences in this sample. The chain uses TRBV23-1 and TRBJ1-1; D is unclear. TRBV23-1 is known as an ORF, though its function is uncertain. Between the trimmed V and J ends, which lost 0 bases and 1 base, there was a span of 6 bases. This CDR3 region has 14 residues. The CDR3 DNA is TGCGCCAGCAGTCAATCCTCGGGGAACACTGAAGCTTTCTTT. It is translated as CASSQSSGNTEAFF.

This clone was detected a few times. CDR3 in DNA: TGTGCCAGCAGCTCACAGGGGGCCGGTACTGAAGCTTTCTTT. Its protein is CASSSQGAGTEAFF. The chain is built from TRBV7-3 and TRBJ1-1, with TRBD1 identical over 9 bases. The CDR3 consists of 14 residues. Germline V gives CDR1 SGHTA, CDR2 FQGTGA. Losses at the gene ends were 4 bases for V and 5 bases for J; bases not matched to a gene: 5.

This clone appeared a single time. The V call is TRBV5-1, the J call TRBJ1-2; 10 bases line up with TRBD1. Trimming removed 4 bases from V and 9 bases from J; junction bases left unmatched: 9. The length of the CDR3 is 14 residues. Germline loops: CDR1 SGHRS, CDR2 YFSETQ. CDR3 loop: CASSAGTGELRYTF. Here the CDR3 DNA reads TGCGCCAGCAGCGCTGGGACAGGGGAGTTGCGCTACACCTTC.

The rearrangement links TRBV16 to TRBJ2-7; unclear D gene. Germline CDR1 is KGHSY and CDR2 is FQNENV. Trimming left V 4 bases short and J 3 bases short, with 7 bases between. This CDR3 is built from 12 residues. The CDR3 DNA is TGTGCCAGCAGCCCGACAAGCTACGAGCAGTACTTC. Protein: CASSPTSYEQYF.

The chain recombines TRBV12-5 with TRBJ1-1; weak D call: TRBD1 (5 bases). CDR3 size: 13 residues. Germline CDR1 and CDR2: LGHNT and FRNRAP. Trimming stripped 1 base from V and 8 bases from J, with 11 bases between. CDR3 loop: CASGLGGDGEAFF. CDR3 DNA sequence: TGTGCTAGTGGTTTGGGGGGGGATGGGGAAGCTTTCTTT.

The chain recombines TRBV7-9 with TRBJ2-7, with D possibly being TRBD2 (6 bases). This CDR3 is 16 amino acids long. V shed 0 bases and J shed 4 bases, with 16 bases lying between them. CDR1 SEHNR and CDR2 FQNEAQ come from the germline V gene (reference sequence). Written as DNA, the CDR3 is TGTGCCAGCAGCTTAGCGGGCGGCTGGGAGGAGTACGAGCAGTACTTC. This translates into CASSLAGGWEEYEQYF.

The CDR3: CASSLEGSIPDNTIYF. The DNA of the CDR3 is TGCGCCAGCAGCTTGGAAGGGTCCATCCCGGACAACACCATATATTTT. The chain employs TRBV5-1 and TRBJ1-3; D unresolved. The CDR3 runs to 16 residues. Germline V gives CDR1 SGHRS, CDR2 YFSETQ. V was clipped by 0 bases and J by 7 bases, with 17 bases between them.

This clone was seen only a few times. The V call is TRBV7-6, the J call TRBJ1-1; D unresolved. The CDR3 is made up of 14 amino acids. Germline V gene lookup returns CDR1 SGHVS and CDR2 FNYEAQ. The V end was cut by 5 bases, the J end by 4 bases, with 14 bases between. The chain's CDR3 is CASSPRAIGTEAFF. The CDR3 DNA sequence: TGTGCCAGCAGCCCGAGGGCTATCGGCACTGAAGCTTTCTTT.

The chain carries TRBV28 and TRBJ1-4; unclear D gene. This CDR3 is built from 15 residues. Germline V gene sequence: CDR1 MDHEN, CDR2 SYDVKM. Trimming removed 5 bases at V and 5 bases at J, with 15 bases between. CDR3 DNA: TGTGCCAGCAGTACCCCCGAGGGTAGAAATGAAAAACTGTTTTTT. Translation: CASSTPEGRNEKLFF.

This sequence joins TRBV18 and TRBJ2-7, with a possible D match to TRBD1 (6 bases). V was pared by 3 bases and J by 6 bases, with 15 bases between. Per germline, CDR1 KGHSH and CDR2 LQKENI. The CDR3 consists of 14 residues. The CDR3 protein is CASSPPGQGLEQYF. CDR3 in DNA: TGTGCCAGCTCACCCCCGGGACAAGGACTCGAGCAGTACTTC.

The rearrangement uses TRBV5-1 and TRBJ2-3; tentatively, D is TRBD2 (6 bases). This CDR3 comprises 16 residues. Trimming took 0 bases from V and 1 from J, leaving 12 bases between them. Germline V lookup: CDR1 SGHRS, CDR2 YFSETQ. This CDR3 reads CASSLGRGVRTDTQYF. For the CDR3, the DNA is TGCGCCAGCAGCTTGGGGAGGGGTGTTCGCACAGATACGCAGTATTTT. Looking up the rest from reference TRBV5-1 and TRBJ2-3 gives the full variable domain: KAGVTQTPRYLIKTRGQQVTLSCSPISGHRSVSWYQQTPGQGLQFLFEYFSETQRNKGNFPGRFSGRQFSNSRSEMNVSTLELGDSALYLCASSLGRGVRTDTQYFGPGTRLTVL.

The chain employs TRBV21-1 and TRBJ2-5; the D call in the table, TRBD2, was not verified against the DNA. TRBV21-1 is recorded as a pseudogene. This CDR3 has 18 residues. This CDR3 is CASSKAGGVHPVQETQYF. CDR3 in DNA: TGTGCCAGCAGCAAAGCCGGGGGAGTCCATCCGGTCCAAGAGACCCAGTACTTC.

This clone was recorded a few times. The V and J genes are TRBV5-1 and TRBJ1-2; D possibly corresponds to TRBD1 (5 bases). The CDR3 loop spans 14 amino acids. Germline V gene sequence: CDR1 SGHRS, CDR2 YFSETQ. V shed 4 bases and J shed 6 bases, with 16 bases lying between them. The CDR3 DNA is TGCGCCAGCAGCCTCGGGGGTCCCGGAGATGGCTACACCTTC. This sequence encodes CASSLGGPGDGYTF.

The CDR3: CASSLDTDYGYTF. Here the CDR3 DNA reads TGTGCCAGCAGCTTAGACACCGACTATGGCTACACCTTC. The V call is TRBV7-9, the J call TRBJ1-2; the D is unclear. Germline V gene lookup returns CDR1 SEHNR and CDR2 FQNEAQ (reference sequence). CDR3 length equals 13 residues. The V and J ends lost 1 base and 3 bases respectively, with 6 bases between them. Variable domain in full (rest from reference TRBV7-9 and TRBJ1-2): DTGVSQNPRHKITKRGQNVTFRCDPISEHNRLYWYRQTLGQGPEFLTYFQNEAQLEKSRLLSDRFSAERPKGSFSTLEIQRTEQGDSAMYLCASSLDTDYGYTFGSGTRLTVV.

The J gene is TRBJ2-1, the V gene TRBV6-6; D unclear. Trimming shortened V by 4 bases and J by 6 bases, and 16 bases separated the two germline ends. Germline assignment: CDR1 MNHNY and CDR2 SVGAGI (reference sequence). CDR3 size: 15 residues. As DNA, the CDR3 is TGTGCCAGCAGTTCCCAGAGTAAGGACCTCAATGAGCAGTTCTTC. Its protein is CASSSQSKDLNEQFF.